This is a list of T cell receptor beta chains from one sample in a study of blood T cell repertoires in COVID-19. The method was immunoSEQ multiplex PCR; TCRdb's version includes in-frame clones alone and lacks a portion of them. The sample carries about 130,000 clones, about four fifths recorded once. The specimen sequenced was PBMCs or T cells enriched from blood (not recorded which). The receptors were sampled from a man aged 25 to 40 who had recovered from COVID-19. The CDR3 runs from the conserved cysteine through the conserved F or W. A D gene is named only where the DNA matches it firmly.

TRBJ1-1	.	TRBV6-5	CASRTGPNTEAFF
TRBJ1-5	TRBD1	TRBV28	CASSLSGTGYGQPQHF
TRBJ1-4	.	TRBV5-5	CASSVEERDEKLFF
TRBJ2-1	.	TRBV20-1	CSARVLEGQFF
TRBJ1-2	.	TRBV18	CASSPGLNYGYTF
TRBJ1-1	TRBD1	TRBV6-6	CASRVQGGMAEAFF
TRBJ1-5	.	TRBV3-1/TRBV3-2	CASSHGRGSNQPQHF
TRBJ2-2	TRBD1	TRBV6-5	CASRLGQANTGELFF
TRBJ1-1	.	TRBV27	CASSLSGRLNTEAFF
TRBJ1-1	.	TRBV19	CASSRDGSMNTEAFF
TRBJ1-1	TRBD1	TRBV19	CASSQMTGGYTEAFF
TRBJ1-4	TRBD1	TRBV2	CASSGQGPPNEKLFF
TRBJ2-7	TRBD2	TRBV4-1	CASSPGRGSSYEQYF
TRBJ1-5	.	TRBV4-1	CASSLLGGNQPQHF
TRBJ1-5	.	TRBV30	CAWSVLAGASNQPQHF
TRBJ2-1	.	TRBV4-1	CASSLTRGALYNEQFF
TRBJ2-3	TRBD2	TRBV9	CASSPSGGTTDTQYF
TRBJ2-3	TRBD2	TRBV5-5	CASSLQREVTDTQYF
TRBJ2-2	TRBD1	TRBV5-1	CASSSSGTGNTGELFF
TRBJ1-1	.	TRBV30	CAWSVGRVWTEAFF
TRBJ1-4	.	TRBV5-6	CASSQYSSLGTTPRKLFF
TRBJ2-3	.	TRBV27	CASSLGAPTDTQYF
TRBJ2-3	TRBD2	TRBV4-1	CASSQDPSGTTDTQYF
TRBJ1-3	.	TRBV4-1	CASSQDMGGVNSGNTIYF
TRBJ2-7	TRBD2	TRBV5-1	CASSFLGGLAGGHEQYF
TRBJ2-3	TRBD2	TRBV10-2	CASSEAGGPDTQYF
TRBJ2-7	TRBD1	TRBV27	CASSLFKAPGGVDEQYF
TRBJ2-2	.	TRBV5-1	CASSLTDPRNTGELFF
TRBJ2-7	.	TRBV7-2	CASSEEGGTWEQYF